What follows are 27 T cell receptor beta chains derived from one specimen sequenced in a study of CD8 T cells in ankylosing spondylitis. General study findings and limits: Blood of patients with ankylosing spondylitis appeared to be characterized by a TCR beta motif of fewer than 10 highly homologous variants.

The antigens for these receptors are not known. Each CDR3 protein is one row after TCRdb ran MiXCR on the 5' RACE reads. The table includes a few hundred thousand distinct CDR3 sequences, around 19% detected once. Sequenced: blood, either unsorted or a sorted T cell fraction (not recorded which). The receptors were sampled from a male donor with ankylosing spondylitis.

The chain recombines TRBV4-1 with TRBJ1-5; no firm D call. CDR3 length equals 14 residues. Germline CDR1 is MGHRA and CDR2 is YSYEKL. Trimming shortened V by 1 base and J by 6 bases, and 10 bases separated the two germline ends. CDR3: CASSQAGEGQPQHF. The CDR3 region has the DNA TGCGCCAGCAGCCAAGCCGGTGAGGGTCAGCCCCAGCATTTT.

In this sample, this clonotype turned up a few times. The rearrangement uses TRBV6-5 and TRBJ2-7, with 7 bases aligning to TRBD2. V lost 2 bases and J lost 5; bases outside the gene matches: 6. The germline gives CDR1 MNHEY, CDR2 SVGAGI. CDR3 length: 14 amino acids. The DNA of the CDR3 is TGTGCCAGCAGTTACGGGGGGGGGTTTGACGAGCAGTACTTC. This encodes CASSYGGGFDEQYF.

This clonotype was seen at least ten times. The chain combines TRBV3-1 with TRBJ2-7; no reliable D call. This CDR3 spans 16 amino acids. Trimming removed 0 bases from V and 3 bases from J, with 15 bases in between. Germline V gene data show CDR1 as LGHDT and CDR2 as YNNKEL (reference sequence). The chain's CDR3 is CASSQDGRFSIYEQYF. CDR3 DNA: TGTGCCAGCAGCCAAGATGGAAGGTTCAGTATCTACGAGCAGTACTTC.

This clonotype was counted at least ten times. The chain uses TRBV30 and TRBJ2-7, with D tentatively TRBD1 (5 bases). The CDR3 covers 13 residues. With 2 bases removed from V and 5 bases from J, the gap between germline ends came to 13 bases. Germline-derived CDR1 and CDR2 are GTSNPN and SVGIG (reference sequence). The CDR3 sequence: CAWSLTQGHEQYF. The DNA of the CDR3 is TGTGCCTGGAGTTTGACCCAGGGCCACGAGCAGTACTTC.

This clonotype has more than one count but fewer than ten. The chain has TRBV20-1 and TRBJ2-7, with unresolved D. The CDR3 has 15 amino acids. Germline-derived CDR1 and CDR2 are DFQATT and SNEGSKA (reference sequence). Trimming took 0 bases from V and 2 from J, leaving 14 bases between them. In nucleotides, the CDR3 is TGCAGTGCTAGAGATCTACAAGGAACCACCTACGAGCAGTACTTC. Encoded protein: CSARDLQGTTYEQYF.

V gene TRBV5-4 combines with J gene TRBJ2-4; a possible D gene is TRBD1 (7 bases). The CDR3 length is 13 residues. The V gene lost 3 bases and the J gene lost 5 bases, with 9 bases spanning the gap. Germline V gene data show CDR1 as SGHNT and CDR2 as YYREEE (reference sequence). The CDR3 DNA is TGTGCCAGCAGCTCCAGGGGGGAAAACATTCAGTACTTC. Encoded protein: CASSSRGENIQYF.

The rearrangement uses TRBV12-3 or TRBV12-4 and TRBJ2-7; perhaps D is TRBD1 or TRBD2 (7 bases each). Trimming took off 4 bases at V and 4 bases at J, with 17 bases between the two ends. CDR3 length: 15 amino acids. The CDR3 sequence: CASSSGGGPYYEQYF. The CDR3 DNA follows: TGTGCCAGCAGTTCAGGGGGAGGGCCCTATTACGAGCAGTACTTC.

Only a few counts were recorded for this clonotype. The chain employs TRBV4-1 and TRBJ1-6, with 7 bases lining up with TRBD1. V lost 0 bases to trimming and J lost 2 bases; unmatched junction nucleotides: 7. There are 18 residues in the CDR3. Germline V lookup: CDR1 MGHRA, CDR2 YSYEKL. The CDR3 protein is CASSQEDTGVTYNSPLHF. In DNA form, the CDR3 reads TGCGCCAGCAGCCAAGAAGATACAGGGGTGACCTATAATTCACCCCTCCACTTT.

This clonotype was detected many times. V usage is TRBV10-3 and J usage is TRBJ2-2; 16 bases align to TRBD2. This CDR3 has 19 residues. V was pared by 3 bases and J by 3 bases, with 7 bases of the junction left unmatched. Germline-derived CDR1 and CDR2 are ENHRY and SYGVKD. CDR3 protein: CAISEPGLAGGLDTGELFF. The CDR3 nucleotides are TGTGCCATCAGTGAACCGGGACTAGCGGGGGGGCTGGACACCGGGGAGCTGTTTTTT.

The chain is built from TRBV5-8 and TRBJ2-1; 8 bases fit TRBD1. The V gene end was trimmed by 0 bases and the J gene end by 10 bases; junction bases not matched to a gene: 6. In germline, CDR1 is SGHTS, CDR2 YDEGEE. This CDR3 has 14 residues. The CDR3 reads CASSLAQGAWEQFF. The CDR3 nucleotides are TGTGCCAGCAGCTTGGCCCAGGGGGCGTGGGAGCAGTTCTTC.

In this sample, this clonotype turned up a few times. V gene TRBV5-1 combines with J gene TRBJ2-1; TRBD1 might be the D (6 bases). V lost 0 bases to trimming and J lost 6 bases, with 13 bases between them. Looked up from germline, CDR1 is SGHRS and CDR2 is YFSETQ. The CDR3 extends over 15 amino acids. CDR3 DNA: TGCGCCAGCAGCTTGGCGGTGATAGGGGGCAATGAGCAGTTCTTC. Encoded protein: CASSLAVIGGNEQFF.

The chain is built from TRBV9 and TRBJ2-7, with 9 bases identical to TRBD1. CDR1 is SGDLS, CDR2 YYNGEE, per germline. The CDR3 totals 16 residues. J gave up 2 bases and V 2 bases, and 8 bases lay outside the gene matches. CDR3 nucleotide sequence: TGTGCCAGCAGCGTCCTCGGGACAGGGAACCCCTACGAGCAGTACTTC. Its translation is CASSVLGTGNPYEQYF.

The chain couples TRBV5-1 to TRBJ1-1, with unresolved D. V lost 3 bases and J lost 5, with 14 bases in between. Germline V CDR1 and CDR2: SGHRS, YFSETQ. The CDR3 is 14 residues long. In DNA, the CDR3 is TGCGCCAGCAGCTCGGACGGGAACCCTACTGAAGCTTTCTTT. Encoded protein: CASSSDGNPTEAFF.

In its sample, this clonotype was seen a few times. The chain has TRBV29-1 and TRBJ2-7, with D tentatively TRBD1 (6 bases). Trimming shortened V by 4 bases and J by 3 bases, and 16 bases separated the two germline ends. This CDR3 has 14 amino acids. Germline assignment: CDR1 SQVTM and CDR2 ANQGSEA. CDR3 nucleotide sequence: TGCAGCGTTGCCGGTACAGGGCAGGGCTACGAGCAGTACTTC. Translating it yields CSVAGTGQGYEQYF.

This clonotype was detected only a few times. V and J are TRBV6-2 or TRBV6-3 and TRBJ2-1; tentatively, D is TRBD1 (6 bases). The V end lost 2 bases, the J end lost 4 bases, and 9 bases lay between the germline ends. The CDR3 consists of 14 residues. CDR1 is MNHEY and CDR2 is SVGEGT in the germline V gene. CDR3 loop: CASSYGGPYNEQFF. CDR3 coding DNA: TGTGCCAGCAGTTACGGGGGCCCATACAATGAGCAGTTCTTC.

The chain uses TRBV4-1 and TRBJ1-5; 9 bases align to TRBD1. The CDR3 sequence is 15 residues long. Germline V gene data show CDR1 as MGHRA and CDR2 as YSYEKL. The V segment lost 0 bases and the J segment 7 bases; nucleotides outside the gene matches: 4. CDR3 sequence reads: CASSQEGTGRQPQHF. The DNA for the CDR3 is TGCGCCAGCAGCCAAGAGGGGACAGGGAGACAGCCCCAGCATTTT.

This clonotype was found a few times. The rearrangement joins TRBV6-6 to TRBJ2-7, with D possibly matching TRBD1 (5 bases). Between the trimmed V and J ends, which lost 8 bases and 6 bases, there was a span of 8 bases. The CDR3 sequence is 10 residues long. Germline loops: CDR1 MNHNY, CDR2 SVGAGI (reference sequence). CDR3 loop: CASGAPEQYF. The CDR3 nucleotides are TGTGCCAGCGGGGCGCCCGAGCAGTACTTC.

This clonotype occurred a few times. CDR3 nucleotides: TGTGCCAGCAGCGTAGTCGGCTTCACAGATACGCAGTATTTT. Amino acid sequence: CASSVVGFTDTQYF. V and J are TRBV9 and TRBJ2-3; no clear D. The CDR3 runs to 14 residues. Trimming pared 0 bases from V and 2 bases from J, leaving 7 bases between. The germline V gene encodes CDR1 SGDLS and CDR2 YYNGEE.

DNA for the CDR3: TGCAGCGTTGTACTAGCGGGAGCCCCCTACTACAATGAGCAGTTCTTC. It specifies CSVVLAGAPYYNEQFF. The chain combines TRBV29-1 with TRBJ2-1; TRBD2 matches at 11 bases. Germline lookup yields CDR1 SQVTM and CDR2 ANQGSEA. This CDR3 contains 16 residues. V shed 4 bases, J shed 3 bases, and the junction held 8 bases outside the gene matches.

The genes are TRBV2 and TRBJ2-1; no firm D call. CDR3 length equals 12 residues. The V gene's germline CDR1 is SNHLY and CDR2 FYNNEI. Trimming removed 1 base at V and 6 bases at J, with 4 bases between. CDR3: CASSEVFNEQFF. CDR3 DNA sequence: TGTGCCAGCAGTGAAGTCTTCAATGAGCAGTTCTTC.

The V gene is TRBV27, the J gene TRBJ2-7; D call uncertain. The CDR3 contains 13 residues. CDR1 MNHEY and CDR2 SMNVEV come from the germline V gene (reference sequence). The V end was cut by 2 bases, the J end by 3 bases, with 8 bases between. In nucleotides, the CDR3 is TGTGCCAGCAGTTTAGGGCAGTACTACGAGCAGTACTTC. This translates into CASSLGQYYEQYF.

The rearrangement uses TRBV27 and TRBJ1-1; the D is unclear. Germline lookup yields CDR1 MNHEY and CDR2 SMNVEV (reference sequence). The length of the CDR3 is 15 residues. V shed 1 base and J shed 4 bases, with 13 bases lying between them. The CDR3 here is CASSLFPTLSTEAFF. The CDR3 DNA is TGTGCCAGCAGTTTATTTCCGACCTTGAGCACTGAAGCTTTCTTT.

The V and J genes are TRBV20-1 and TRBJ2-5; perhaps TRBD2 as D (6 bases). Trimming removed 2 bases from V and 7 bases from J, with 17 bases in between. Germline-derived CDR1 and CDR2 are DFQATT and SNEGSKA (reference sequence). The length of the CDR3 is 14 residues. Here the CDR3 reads CSARSRAGPGTQYF. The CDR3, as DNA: TGCAGTGCTAGATCCCGAGCGGGCCCAGGGACCCAGTACTTC.

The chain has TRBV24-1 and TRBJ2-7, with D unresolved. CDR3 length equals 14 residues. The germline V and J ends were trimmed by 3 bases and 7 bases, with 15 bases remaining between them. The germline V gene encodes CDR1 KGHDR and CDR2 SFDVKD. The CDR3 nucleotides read TGTGCCACCAGTGATCCCCTTTTTCCGTGGGAGCAGTACTTC. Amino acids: CATSDPLFPWEQYF.

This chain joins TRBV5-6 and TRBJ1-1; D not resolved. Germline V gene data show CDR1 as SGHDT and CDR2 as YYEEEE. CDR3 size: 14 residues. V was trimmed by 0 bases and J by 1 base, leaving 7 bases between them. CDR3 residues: CASSLVLRNTEAFF. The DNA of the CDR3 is TGTGCCAGCAGCTTGGTTTTAAGGAACACTGAAGCTTTCTTT.

In DNA, the CDR3 is TGTGCCAGCAGCTTATTGGGGGTAACCTACAATGAGCAGTTCTTC. Protein product: CASSLLGVTYNEQFF. The chain couples TRBV7-8 to TRBJ2-1; D might be TRBD1 or TRBD2, each matching 5 bases. CDR1 is SGHVS and CDR2 is FQNEAQ in the germline V gene. Trimming took off 2 bases at V and 2 bases at J, with 10 bases between the two ends. This CDR3 has 15 residues.

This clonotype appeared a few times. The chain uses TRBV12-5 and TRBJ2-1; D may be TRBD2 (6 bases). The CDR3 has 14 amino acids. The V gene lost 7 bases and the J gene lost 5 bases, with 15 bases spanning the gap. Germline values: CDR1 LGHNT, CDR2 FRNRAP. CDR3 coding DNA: TGTGCTAGTGCTGAAGGAGGGCCCCACAATGAGCAGTTCTTC. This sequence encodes CASAEGGPHNEQFF.